This entry is about one TCR beta chain. As yet, its antigen is unknown. A library of TCRbeta sequences, prepared with unique molecular identifiers, was generated. In TCRdb, the PCR reads were re-called with MiXCR into one record per CDR3 protein. The sample consists of about 900,000 distinct CDR3 sequences, less than 30% of them appearing once. Germline V gene data show CDR1 as DFQATT and CDR2 as SNEGSKA (reference sequence). Unmatched junction bases numbered 8, after V lost 0 bases and J lost 0 bases. The CDR3 has 18 residues. This sample was taken from a study of T-cell reconstitution after alpha-beta-depleted transplantation in children. Study-level findings and limits: In patients about two months after transplant, alpha-beta T cells reportedly arose from several hundred expanded graft clones.

This chain uses TRBV20-1 with TRBJ2-7, with 13 positions matching TRBD2. The source is a boy younger than two who had a stem cell transplant for SCID, so the T cells may come from the graft donor. The source material was PBMCs, mostly from graft donor cells, sampled 360 days after TCRalphabeta/CD19-depleted stem cell transplant. The DNA of the CDR3 is TGCAGTGCTAGAGAAGGACTAGCGGGGGTCTATAGCTCCTACGAGCAGTACTTC. Its translation: CSAREGLAGVYSSYEQYF.